The 9 T cell receptor beta chains in this list originate from one sample, sequenced in a study of T-cell reconstitution after alpha-beta-depleted transplantation in children. The library targeted TCRbeta and was prepared with unique molecular identifiers. One entry per CDR3 protein results from TCRdb running MiXCR on the PCR reads. The sample lists 490,000 or so distinct CDR3 sequences, around 12% seen once, with 5% to 6% in the top ten. The input for sequencing was PBMCs from the stem cell graft donor, taken from the stem cell graft. These receptors were obtained from a human donor who donated a stem cell graft to a child with combined immunodeficiency.

In its sample, this clonotype was seen many times. This chain uses TRBV7-6 with TRBJ2-4; D remains unclear. From germline, CDR1 is SGHVS and CDR2 FNYEAQ. V lost 3 bases and J lost 3, with 9 bases in between. The CDR3 covers 14 residues. The chain's CDR3 is CASSFLGSKNIQYF. CDR3 DNA: TGTGCCAGCAGCTTTTTGGGCAGCAAAAACATTCAGTACTTC.

The chain joins TRBV29-1 to TRBJ2-2; D may be TRBD1 or TRBD2 (5 bases each). This CDR3 has 10 amino acids. CDR1 is SQVTM and CDR2 is ANQGSEA in the germline V gene. V was clipped by 7 bases and J by 5 bases, with 5 bases between them. Here the CDR3 DNA reads TGCAGCGGGGGGACCGGGGAGCTGTTTTTT. Translating it yields CSGGTGELFF.

The chain recombines TRBV12-3 or TRBV12-4 with TRBJ2-1; D is possibly TRBD1 or TRBD2 (5 bases each). CDR3 size: 14 residues. The ends were cut back, 7 bases at V and 6 bases at J, with 16 bases in the middle. DNA of the CDR3: TGTGCCAGCACTCCGGGACCTCCCGGCAATGAGCAGTTCTTC. Its protein is CASTPGPPGNEQFF.

This clonotype has ten or more counts. CDR3 in amino acids: CATAGQGPHEQYF. The CDR3 DNA follows: TGTGCCACGGCGGGACAGGGTCCCCACGAGCAGTACTTC. The chain has TRBV15 and TRBJ2-7; 9 bases are a match to TRBD1. Germline CDR1 reads LNHNV; CDR2 reads YYDKDF (reference sequence). This CDR3 region has 13 residues. V lost 9 bases and J lost 5; bases outside the gene matches: 8.

Ten or more counts support this clonotype. V and J are TRBV12-3 or TRBV12-4 and TRBJ2-2; 12 bases match TRBD2. The length of the CDR3 is 15 residues. Trimming cost V 1 base and J 7 bases; bases outside gene matches: 1. CDR3 sequence reads: CASSLGLAGVGELFF. DNA of the CDR3: TGTGCCAGCAGTTTAGGACTAGCGGGGGTCGGGGAGCTGTTTTTT.

This clonotype was seen a few times. The V gene is TRBV24-1, the J gene TRBJ2-1; 9 bases are a match to TRBD2. Germline values: CDR1 KGHDR, CDR2 SFDVKD. There are 16 residues in the CDR3. V was clipped by 9 bases and J by 5 bases; unmatched bases: 13. The CDR3 bases are TGTGCCACCGCGGGGGTCCGCGGGAGGGACCACAATGAGCAGTTCTTC. This translates into CATAGVRGRDHNEQFF.

This clonotype was seen many times. The chain has TRBV7-2 and TRBJ2-3; 7 bases are shared with TRBD2. This CDR3 is 14 amino acids long. Trimming cost V 5 bases and J 4 bases; bases outside gene matches: 6. Germline-derived CDR1 and CDR2 are SGHTA and FQGNSA. CDR3: CASSTTSVSDTQYF. DNA of the CDR3: TGTGCCAGCAGCACAACTAGCGTGTCAGATACGCAGTATTTT.

This clonotype was seen a few times. The chain employs TRBV10-3 and TRBJ2-1; weak D call: TRBD2 (7 bases). This CDR3 spans 16 amino acids. Germline CDR1 ENHRY, CDR2 SYGVKD. Trimming stripped 8 bases from V and 0 bases from J, with 17 bases between. DNA of the CDR3: TGTGCCATCGGGGGGGCTACTAGCAGCTCCTACAATGAGCAGTTCTTC. Residues: CAIGGATSSSYNEQFF.

Comments on this clonotype: Given a much more abundant clone one base away, this may be a read error. CDR3 coding DNA: TGTGCCATCACTCACGGTAGCGGAAGTAACAATGAGCAGTTCTTC. It encodes CAITHGSGSNNEQFF. V is TRBV10-3 and J is TRBJ2-1, with D perhaps TRBD2 (6 bases). Germline loops: CDR1 ENHRY, CDR2 SYGVKD. With 7 bases removed from V and 5 bases from J, the gap between germline ends came to 18 bases. The CDR3 is made up of 15 amino acids.